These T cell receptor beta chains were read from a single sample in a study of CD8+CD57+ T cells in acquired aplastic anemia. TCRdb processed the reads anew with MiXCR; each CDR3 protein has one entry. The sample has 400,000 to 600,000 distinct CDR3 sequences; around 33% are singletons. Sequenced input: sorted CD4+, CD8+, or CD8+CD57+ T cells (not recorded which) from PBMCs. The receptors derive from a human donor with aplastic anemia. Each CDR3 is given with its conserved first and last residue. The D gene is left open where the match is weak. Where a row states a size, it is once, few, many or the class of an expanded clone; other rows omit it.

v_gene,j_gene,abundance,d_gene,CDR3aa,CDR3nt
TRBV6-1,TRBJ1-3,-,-,CASSERVQGRIGNTIYF,TGTGCCAGCAGTGAAAGGGTTCAGGGGCGAATCGGAAACACCATATATTTT
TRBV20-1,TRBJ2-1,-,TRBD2,CSASGSGSTNEQFF,TGCAGTGCTAGTGGTAGCGGGAGCACGAATGAGCAGTTCTTC
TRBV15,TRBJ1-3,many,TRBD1,CATSSPDPGQGFNTIYF,TGTGCCACCAGCAGCCCAGACCCGGGACAGGGGTTTAACACCATATATTTT
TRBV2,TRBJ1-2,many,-,CASTTIGVPVYGYTF,TGTGCCAGCACTACGATCGGGGTCCCGGTCTATGGCTACACCTTC
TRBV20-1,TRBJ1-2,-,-,CSARVGAGIRRGYTF,TGCAGTGCTAGAGTGGGGGCGGGAATAAGGCGGGGCTACACCTTC
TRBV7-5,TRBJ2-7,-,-,CISVPAAFRNYEQYF,-
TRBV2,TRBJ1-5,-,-,CASFQGSETQHF,TGTGCCAGCTTCCAGGGGAGCGAGACCCAGCATTTT
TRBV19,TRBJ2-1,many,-,CASSTTSTTGEQFF,TGTGCCAGTAGTACAACGTCAACGACGGGAGAGCAGTTCTTC
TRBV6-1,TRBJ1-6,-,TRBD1,CASRPTRQGLIFNSPLHF,TGTGCCAGCAGACCTACCCGACAGGGCTTAATATTCAATTCACCCCTCCACTTT
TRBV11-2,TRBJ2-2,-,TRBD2,CASSLLAGGSGELFF,TGTGCCAGCAGCTTGCTGGCGGGAGGGTCCGGGGAGCTGTTTTTT
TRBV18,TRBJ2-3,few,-,CASSGTDADTQYF,TGTGCCAGCTCTGGGACGGATGCAGATACGCAGTATTTT
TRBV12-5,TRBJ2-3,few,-,CASGLRQRGDTQYF,TGTGCTAGTGGTTTACGACAAAGAGGAGATACGCAGTATTTT
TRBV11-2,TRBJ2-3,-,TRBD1,CASSSDRGGRTDTQYF,TGTGCCAGCAGCTCAGACAGGGGTGGTAGGACAGATACGCAGTATTTT
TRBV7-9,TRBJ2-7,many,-,CASSLAAGSEQYF,TGTGCCAGCAGCTTAGCGGCTGGAAGCGAGCAGTACTTC
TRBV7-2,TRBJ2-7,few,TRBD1,CASSLSWDRDPYEQYF,TGTGCCAGCAGCTTATCGTGGGACAGGGACCCGTACGAGCAGTACTTC
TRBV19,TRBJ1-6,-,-,CASSFTNPSSSYNSPLHF,TGTGCCAGTAGTTTCACAAACCCCTCCAGCTCCTATAATTCACCCCTCCACTTT
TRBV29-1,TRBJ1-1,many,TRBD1,CSVELRGRGTEAFF,TGCAGCGTTGAATTGAGGGGGCGCGGAACTGAAGCTTTCTTT
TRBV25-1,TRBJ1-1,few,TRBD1,CASSEYQGVGTEAFF,TGTGCCAGCAGTGAATACCAGGGGGTGGGCACTGAAGCTTTCTTT
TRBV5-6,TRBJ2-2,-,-,CASSFYAANTGELFF,TGTGCCAGCAGCTTCTACGCGGCGAACACCGGGGAGCTGTTTTTT
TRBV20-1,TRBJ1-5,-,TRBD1,CSARDPGQGDSNQPQHF,TGCAGTGCTAGAGACCCGGGACAGGGGGATAGCAATCAGCCCCAGCATTTT
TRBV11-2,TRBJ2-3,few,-,CASSLDQFFDTQYF,TGTGCCAGCAGCTTAGATCAATTTTTCGATACGCAGTATTTT
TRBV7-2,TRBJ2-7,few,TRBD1,CASSSDRVEFYEQYF,TGTGCCAGCAGCTCCGACAGGGTGGAATTCTACGAGCAGTACTTC
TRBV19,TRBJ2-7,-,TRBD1,CVSSINRDSNEQYF,TGTGTCAGTAGTATTAACAGGGACAGCAACGAGCAGTACTTC
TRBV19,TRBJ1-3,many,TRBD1,CASRGRTGFGNTIYF,TGTGCCAGTAGGGGACGGACAGGGTTCGGAAACACCATATATTTT
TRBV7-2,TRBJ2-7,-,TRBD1,CASSNQKTGGSEQYF,TGTGCCAGCAGCAATCAAAAAACAGGGGGAAGCGAGCAGTACTTC
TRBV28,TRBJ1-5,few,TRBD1,CASTMTGNQPQHF,TGTGCCAGCACCATGACAGGGAATCAGCCCCAGCATTTT
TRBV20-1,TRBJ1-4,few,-,CSASLNEKLFF,TGCAGTGCTAGCCTTAATGAAAAACTGTTTTTT
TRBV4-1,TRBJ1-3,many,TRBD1,CASSPGQGLNTIYF,TGCGCCAGCAGCCCCGGACAGGGACTCAACACCATATATTTT
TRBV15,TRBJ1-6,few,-,CATSRASTGNSPLHF,TGTGCCACCAGCAGAGCGAGCACAGGGAATTCACCCCTCCACTTT
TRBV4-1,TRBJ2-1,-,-,CASSHLGRYNEQLF,TGCGCCAGCAGCCACCTAGGCAGATACAATGAGCAGCTCTTC
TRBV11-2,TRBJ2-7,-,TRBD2,CASSGLAGDICEQYF,TGTGCCAGCAGCGGACTAGCGGGAGACATCTGCGAGCAGTACTTC
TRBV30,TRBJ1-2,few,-,CAWKRSGTFYGYTF,TGTGCCTGGAAGAGAAGTGGAACCTTTTATGGCTACACCTTC
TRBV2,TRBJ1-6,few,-,CASSEVSQGGSYNSPLHF,TGTGCCAGCAGTGAAGTGAGTCAGGGCGGCTCCTATAATTCACCCCTCCACTTT
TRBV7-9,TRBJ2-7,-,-,CASSLEPLYEQYF,TGTGCCAGCAGCTTAGAACCGCTTTACGAGCAGTACTTC
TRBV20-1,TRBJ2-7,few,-,CSASTYNEQYF,TGCAGTGCTAGTACGTACAATGAGCAGTACTTC
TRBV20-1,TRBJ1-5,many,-,CSAKGQQSQPQHF,TGCAGTGCTAAAGGACAGCAAAGCCAGCCCCAGCATTTT
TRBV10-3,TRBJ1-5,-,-,CASSSGQLGLNQPQHF,TGTGCCAGCAGTTCCGGACAGTTAGGGTTAAATCAGCCCCAGCATTTT
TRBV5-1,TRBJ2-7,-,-,CASSPNLAKSYEQYF,TGCGCCAGCAGCCCGAATCTTGCTAAAAGCTACGAGCAGTACTTC
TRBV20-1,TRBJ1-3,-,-,CSARGGLDTIYF,TGCAGTGCTAGGGGCGGATTGGACACCATATATTTT
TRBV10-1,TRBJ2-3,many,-,CASSESARGKVDTQYF,TGCGCCAGCAGTGAGTCGGCCCGGGGGAAGGTGGATACGCAGTATTTT
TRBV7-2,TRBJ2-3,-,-,CASSLQFADTQYF,TGTGCCAGCAGCTTACAGTTCGCAGATACGCAGTATTTT
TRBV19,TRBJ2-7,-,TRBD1,CASSIGTGGGEQYF,TGTGCCAGTAGTATTGGGACAGGGGGTGGGGAGCAGTACTTC
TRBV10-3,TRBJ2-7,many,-,CTISSRQAAPGDYEQYF,TGTACCATCAGCAGTCGACAGGCCGCCCCGGGAGACTACGAGCAGTACTTC
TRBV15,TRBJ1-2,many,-,CATSRAGSGGYTF,TGTGCCACCAGCAGAGCAGGGTCCGGTGGCTACACCTTC
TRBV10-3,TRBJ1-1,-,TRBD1,CAIRLTDRDTEAFF,TGTGCCATCAGATTAACGGACAGGGACACTGAAGCTTTCTTT
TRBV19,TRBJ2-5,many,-,CASSRDYQETQYF,TGTGCCAGTAGCCGGGACTACCAAGAGACCCAGTACTTC
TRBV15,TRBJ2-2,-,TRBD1,CATSRRDRGWAGELFF,TGTGCCACCAGCAGACGGGACAGGGGATGGGCCGGGGAGCTGTTTTTT
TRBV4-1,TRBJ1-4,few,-,CASSRTGGGATNEKLFF,TGCGCCAGCAGCCGGACCGGGGGAGGGGCTACTAATGAAAAACTGTTTTTT
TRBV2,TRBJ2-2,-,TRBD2,CASRGTSGRNTGELFF,TGTGCCAGCAGGGGGACTAGCGGGAGAAATACCGGGGAGCTGTTTTTT
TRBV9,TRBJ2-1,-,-,CASSVGGGTNNEQFF,TGTGCCAGCAGCGTAGGGGGTGGTACGAACAATGAGCAGTTCTTC
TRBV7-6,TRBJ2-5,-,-,CASSTLASGTQYF,TGTGCCAGCAGCACCCTAGCGTCAGGGACCCAGTACTTC